What follows are 3 T cell receptor beta chains derived from one specimen sequenced in a study of cytomegalovirus exposure and HLA in healthy donors. Both 60 Vbeta primers and 13 Jbeta primers went into the PCR. TCRdb's copy holds only in-frame clones and misses some; the assay was immunoSEQ multiplex PCR. The profile shows some 140,000 clones, 60% to 75% of them singletons. Sequencing used PBMCs. These receptors were collected from a human donor in good health.

In regard to this clone: One end of the junction varies from germline; a read error may be responsible. The chain is built from TRBV7-7 and TRBJ2-1, with TRBD1 identical over 7 bases. Germline assignment: CDR1 SSHAT and CDR2 FNYEAQ (reference sequence). The CDR3 sequence is 16 residues long. This chain's CDR3 is CASSSTGDATYNEQFF. CDR3 DNA: TGTGCTAGCAGCTCTACAGGGGACGCCACCTACAATGAGCAGTTCTTC. Together with reference TRBV7-7 and TRBJ2-1, the CDR3 gives the full variable domain: GAGVSQSPRYKVTKRGQDVTLRCDPISSHATLYWYQQALGQGPEFLTYFNYEAQPDKSGLPSDRFSAERPEGSISTLTIQRTEQRDSAMYRCASSSTGDATYNEQFFGPGTRLTVL.

V gene TRBV27 combines with J gene TRBJ2-3; 10 nucleotides match TRBD2. The CDR3 contains 16 residues. Germline V CDR1 and CDR2: MNHEY, SMNVEV (reference sequence). With 7 bases clipped from V and 4 bases from J, the junction kept 11 bases outside the gene matches. CDR3 DNA sequence: TGTGCCAGCATGTCCCGGAAAGCGGGAGGGCCAGATACGCAGTATTTT. Amino acid sequence: CASMSRKAGGPDTQYF.

The gene calls are TRBV14 and TRBJ2-2; 7 nucleotides agree with TRBD1. V was pared by 0 bases and J by 2 bases, with 9 bases of the junction left unmatched. Looked up from germline, CDR1 is SGHDN and CDR2 is FVKESK. The CDR3 is made up of 18 amino acids. Written as DNA, the CDR3 is TGTGCCAGCAGCCAAGATCCGAGACAGGGAGATAACACCGGGGAGCTGTTTTTT. Encoded protein: CASSQDPRQGDNTGELFF.